These T cell receptor beta chains were read from a single sample in a study of blood T cell repertoires in COVID-19. The method was immunoSEQ multiplex PCR; TCRdb's version includes in-frame clones alone and lacks a portion of them. The repertoire consists of about 110,000 clones, with around 82% occurring once and the leading ten covering about 15%. What was sequenced was peripheral blood. The receptors were gathered from a woman in her sixties with acute or convalescent COVID-19. Both conserved end residues are part of each CDR3. The size entry is marked missing in some rows and otherwise reads once, few, many or a size class.

cdr3_aa j_call clone_size v_call
CSVDRGSEAFF TRBJ1-1 - TRBV29-1
CSGGTDTDTQYF TRBJ2-3 - TRBV6-5
CAAVRGRTEAFF TRBJ1-1 - TRBV10-1
CAWRAGSVWNSPLHF TRBJ1-6 - TRBV30
CAISGSRSGGSGTGELFF TRBJ2-2 - TRBV10-3
CASSPLGGLTEAFF TRBJ1-1 few TRBV14
CASSTSGRPQHF TRBJ1-5 - TRBV27
CASSPLGAINSPLHF TRBJ1-6 - TRBV28
CASSYRGKGQPQHF TRBJ1-5 - TRBV6-5
CASSQRTSGMETQYF TRBJ2-5 - TRBV4-1
CASSEAQHRLLSMRGYTF TRBJ1-2 - TRBV6-1
CSAAGGELNTEAFF TRBJ1-1 few TRBV29-1
CASSFSTGAYGYTF TRBJ1-2 once TRBV7-9
CASSQRAGAGNTEAFF TRBJ1-1 - TRBV19
CASSGTAVYGYTF TRBJ1-2 few TRBV30
CASSWTGTGYTF TRBJ1-2 - TRBV7-9
CAWSVQLGANTF TRBJ1-2 - TRBV30
CASSLPPWGQGRAKADTQYF TRBJ2-3 - TRBV7-6
CASTSGPPNYGYTF TRBJ1-2 few TRBV19
CASSLDGGGGLSYNEQFF TRBJ2-1 - TRBV5-5
CASSLGGQGGNTIYF TRBJ1-3 - TRBV28
CASRGSGMGNSPLHF TRBJ1-6 - TRBV5-6
CASSRESYGNTIYF TRBJ1-3 - TRBV6-2/TRBV6-3
CATSDRGTSGDTQYF TRBJ2-3 once TRBV24-1
CASSAGQKDEQYF TRBJ2-7 - TRBV5-1
CASSGLAGGTTYEQYF TRBJ2-7 - TRBV7-2
CASSGSNSGNTIYF TRBJ1-3 few TRBV14
CASSLRTAPGTF TRBJ1-2 - TRBV5-6
CASSSGASGAKNIQYF TRBJ2-4 - TRBV19
CASSSAGTGVDQPQHF TRBJ1-5 - TRBV28
CSASRQGATEAFF TRBJ1-1 - TRBV20-1
CASSQDRYMNTEAFF TRBJ1-1 - TRBV4-2
CASSTGGAGAGELFF TRBJ2-2 - TRBV5-6
CARRGGRTTGELFF TRBJ2-2 - TRBV30
CATSEEGRNIQYF TRBJ2-4 once TRBV24-1
CASSGSGSWDEQFF TRBJ2-1 - TRBV9
CASSWGRDSPLHF TRBJ1-6 - TRBV2
CASSWTSPQETQYF TRBJ2-5 - TRBV6-2/TRBV6-3
CASSPLGTGSTDTQYF TRBJ2-3 - TRBV7-3
CASTVAGTGAAGYTF TRBJ1-2 - TRBV9
CASSVEVGGRYGYTF TRBJ1-2 - TRBV9
CASSEGRGGLHTQYF TRBJ2-3 - TRBV2
CASSQDTSGGTLSYEQYF TRBJ2-7 - TRBV4-1
CATSGTSGTQYF TRBJ2-5 - TRBV15
CASRTSGVLAGELFF TRBJ2-2 once TRBV2
CASGNPTGIYGYTF TRBJ1-2 - TRBV27
CASSPTDRENNEQFF TRBJ2-1 few TRBV5-1
CASSPGAGYGYTF TRBJ1-2 - TRBV7-2
CASTGVSPYEQYF TRBJ2-7 - TRBV28
CSVLTGGSGYTF TRBJ1-2 - TRBV29-1
CATSDSRQGVTGELFF TRBJ2-2 - TRBV24-1
CASMTGTQNIQYF TRBJ2-4 - TRBV18
CASSLNSYQPQHF TRBJ1-5 - TRBV27
CASGLVLGDRGNEQFF TRBJ2-1 - TRBV12-5
CASSLVPGYNEQFF TRBJ2-1 - TRBV5-1